The 2 T cell receptor beta chains given below trace back to one sample, sequenced in a study of T cell responses to AZD1222 COVID-19 vaccine. Sequencing used immunoSEQ multiplex PCR; TCRdb keeps in-frame clones, though not all of them. The sample consists of about 150,000 clones, around 90% of them appearing once. Here the sequenced sample was peripheral blood, taken 28 days after the second AZD1222 dose. The receptors shown here come from an adult who received the AZD1222 COVID-19 vaccine.

The V call is TRBV6-5, the J call TRBJ2-7; D is perhaps TRBD1 (5 bases). Trimming removed 2 bases from V and 11 bases from J, with 13 bases in between. This CDR3 is 12 amino acids long. Germline CDR1 MNHEY, CDR2 SVGAGI. The CDR3 loop reads CASSYRQGLEYF. DNA for the CDR3: TGTGCCAGCAGTTACCGGCAGGGCCTTGAGTACTTC.

The rearrangement joins TRBV19 to TRBJ1-3, with a tentative D call TRBD1 (5 bases). The CDR3 runs to 11 residues. With 8 bases removed from V and 4 bases from J, the gap between germline ends came to 6 bases. Looked up from germline, CDR1 is LNHDA and CDR2 is SQIVND (reference sequence). For the CDR3, the DNA is TGTGCCAGTCGACAGGGAAACACCATATATTTT. This translates into CASRQGNTIYF.